The 29 T cell receptor beta chains below all came from one sample that was sequenced in a study of CD8+ T cells in alopecia areata (dated by TCRdb to between 2017 and 2018). Libraries came from the immunoSEQ multiplex PCR assay. RNA was extracted from all samples and reverse transcribed into cDNA, which served as template for TCR sequencing. Held by TCRdb, this immuneACCESS table contains in-frame sequences only and omits some clones. Under half of the omission traces to an unresolved V gene where checked; the cause of the rest is unknown. The sample table records about 200,000 clones; 57% of these occur just once. Around 0.46% of the sample is taken by the ten largest. The sample's time point, from its label and the paper: baseline before oral tofacitinib. Sequencing used CD4+ T cells sorted from blood, obtained at week 0. The receptors come from a human donor with alopecia areata.

The rearrangement joins TRBV20-1 to TRBJ2-1; D is unclear. This CDR3 comprises 11 residues. The V gene lost 6 bases and the J gene lost 0 bases, with 3 bases spanning the gap. The germline V gene encodes CDR1 DFQATT and CDR2 SNEGSKA (reference sequence). CDR3 coding DNA: TGCAGTGCACACTCCTACAATGAGCAGTTCTTC. Translation: CSAHSYNEQFF.

V is TRBV25-1 and J is TRBJ1-1; D uncertain. CDR3 size: 16 residues. Per the germline V gene, CDR1 is MGHDK and CDR2 is SYGVNS. V lost 6 bases and J 6 bases, leaving 23 bases between the germline ends. CDR3 bases: TGTGCCAGCAGCGGAGCGTTTCGGGGAGCGATGTCTGAAGCTTTCTTT. Encoded protein: CASSGAFRGAMSEAFF.

The chain carries TRBV6-4 and TRBJ1-2, with D possibly being TRBD1 (5 bases). Per the germline V gene, CDR1 is MRHNA and CDR2 is SNTAGT. This CDR3 has 12 amino acids. Trimming pared 4 bases from V and 7 bases from J, leaving 10 bases between. The CDR3 is CASSGGGSGYTF. CDR3 coding DNA: TGTGCCAGCAGTGGGGGCGGCAGTGGCTACACCTTC.

J is TRBJ1-1 and V is TRBV29-1, with D uncertain. CDR1 is SQVTM, CDR2 ANQGSEA, per germline. V was pared by 6 bases and J by 1 base, with 12 bases between. This CDR3 spans 13 amino acids. Here the CDR3 DNA reads TGCAGCGTGGGTAAGGGTGGGAACACTGAAGCTTTCTTT. This translates into CSVGKGGNTEAFF.

This clone occurred a few times. The chain employs TRBV7-9 and TRBJ2-5; TRBD1 matches 10 bases. The junction had 9 bases not matched to a gene; V was cut back by 0 bases and J by 11 bases. CDR1 is SEHNR and CDR2 is FQNEAQ in the germline V gene (reference sequence). There are 15 residues in the CDR3. CDR3 protein: CASSLAGQGRYEQYF. CDR3 bases: TGTGCCAGCAGCTTAGCGGGACAGGGGCGGTATGAGCAGTACTTC.

V gene TRBV30 combines with J gene TRBJ1-1, with D uncertain. Per the germline V gene, CDR1 is GTSNPN and CDR2 is SVGIG (reference sequence). The CDR3 runs 12 residues. Deletions cut 3 bases from V and 3 bases from J, with 8 bases between. The CDR3 bases are TGTGCCTGGAGCCCCCGTTACACTGAAGCTTTCTTT. Protein: CAWSPRYTEAFF.

This chain links TRBV5-1 with TRBJ2-5; D unclear. V gave up 3 bases and J gave up 0 bases, with 12 bases separating them. The CDR3 is 15 residues long. Germline lookup yields CDR1 SGHRS and CDR2 YFSETQ. The CDR3 nucleotides read TGCGCCAGCAGCTCAGGCGGACCCGACCAAGAGACCCAGTACTTC. Its translation is CASSSGGPDQETQYF. The complete variable domain, with remaining parts taken from reference TRBV5-1 and TRBJ2-5, reads KAGVTQTPRYLIKTRGQQVTLSCSPISGHRSVSWYQQTPGQGLQFLFEYFSETQRNKGNFPGRFSGRQFSNSRSEMNVSTLELGDSALYLCASSSGGPDQETQYFGPGTRLLVL.

This chain links TRBV29-1 with TRBJ1-1; D gene uncertain. CDR1 and CDR2 (germline): SQVTM, ANQGSEA. Trimming removed 4 bases at V and 0 bases at J, with 9 bases between. The CDR3 spans 13 residues. The CDR3 DNA is TGCAGCGTTGCTTCTGTTGTGAACACTGAAGCTTTCTTT. This encodes CSVASVVNTEAFF.

The J gene is TRBJ2-3, the V gene TRBV6-1; unclear D gene. Germline assignment: CDR1 MNHNS and CDR2 SASEGT. There are 12 residues in the CDR3. Trimming took off 4 bases at V and 4 bases at J, with 6 bases between the two ends. This CDR3 is CASSGQADTQYF. The CDR3, as DNA: TGTGCCAGCAGTGGTCAGGCAGATACGCAGTATTTT.

The chain is built from TRBV2 and TRBJ1-5; TRBD1 is a possible D gene (6 bases). Per germline, CDR1 SNHLY and CDR2 FYNNEI. Trimming pared 10 bases from V and 4 bases from J, leaving 14 bases between. This CDR3 has 13 residues. Here the CDR3 reads CATSYRENQPQHF. DNA of the CDR3: TGTGCCACATCCTACAGGGAAAATCAGCCCCAGCATTTT.

The chain employs TRBV11-1 and TRBJ1-1; the D is unclear. CDR1 is SGHAT, CDR2 FQDESV, per germline (reference sequence). Trimming cost V 1 base and J 5 bases, with 8 bases left between them. The CDR3 is 13 residues long. DNA of the CDR3: TGTGCCAGCAGCTTAGTTCGGGGTACTGAAGCTTTCTTT. It yields the protein CASSLVRGTEAFF.

This clone showed up many times. The V and J genes are TRBV7-9 and TRBJ2-6; D is possibly TRBD2 (6 bases). The CDR3 totals 16 residues. V shed 5 bases and J shed 3 bases, with 14 bases lying between them. From germline, CDR1 is SEHNR and CDR2 FQNEAQ (reference sequence). DNA for the CDR3: TGTGCCAGCAGCATTACAAGGGAGGTTGGGGCCAACGTCCTGACTTTC. Residues: CASSITREVGANVLTF.

The chain combines TRBV4-1 with TRBJ2-3; D is unclear. Trimming stripped 5 bases from V and 1 base from J, with 7 bases between. The CDR3 length is 13 residues. Germline-derived CDR1 and CDR2 are MGHRA and YSYEKL. The CDR3 protein is CASSTVRTDTQYF. CDR3 DNA: TGCGCCAGCAGCACCGTTCGCACAGATACGCAGTATTTT.

The rearrangement links TRBV7-2 to TRBJ2-7, with 9 bases that match TRBD1. The CDR3 has 15 residues. V shed 6 bases and J 7 bases; nucleotides not matched to a gene: 13. The germline CDR1 and CDR2 sequences are SGHTA and FQGNSA. DNA for the CDR3: TGTGCCAGCAGGGCGGGGACAGGGTGGGCGAAGGAGCAGTACTTC. The encoded protein is CASRAGTGWAKEQYF.

V and J are TRBV18 and TRBJ1-1, with D perhaps matching TRBD1 (6 bases). V lost 8 bases to trimming and J lost 3 bases, with 16 bases between them. Germline V CDR1 and CDR2: KGHSH, LQKENI. The length of the CDR3 is 14 residues. CDR3 bases: TGTGCCAGCCACGAGAGGGGGTTGGACACTGAAGCTTTCTTT. Residues: CASHERGLDTEAFF.

This chain uses TRBV7-9 with TRBJ2-3; 11 bases are a match to TRBD2. This CDR3 contains 16 residues. V was pared by 0 bases and J by 5 bases, with 4 bases of the junction left unmatched. Germline loops: CDR1 SEHNR, CDR2 FQNEAQ (reference sequence). The CDR3 sequence: CASSLAASGGKDTQYF. Here the CDR3 DNA reads TGTGCCAGCAGCTTAGCTGCTAGCGGGGGGAAAGATACGCAGTATTTT.

This chain uses TRBV29-1 with TRBJ2-5; TRBD2 agrees at 7 bases. Trimming removed 3 bases from V and 7 bases from J; junction bases left unmatched: 17. The germline gives CDR1 SQVTM, CDR2 ANQGSEA. The CDR3 sequence is 16 residues long. This CDR3 is CSVEGGRDYRRGTQYF. The CDR3 bases are TGCAGCGTTGAGGGGGGACGGGACTATCGGCGTGGGACCCAGTACTTC.

This sequence joins TRBV7-4 and TRBJ1-5, with D unresolved. Trimming removed 8 bases at V and 12 bases at J, with 14 bases between. This CDR3 spans 11 amino acids. Germline loops: CDR1 SGHVT, CDR2 SQSDAQ. CDR3 coding DNA: TGTGCCAGCGTGACCCAGGTAAACCAGCATTTT. It specifies CASVTQVNQHF. The variable domain in full, completed from reference TRBV7-4 and TRBJ1-5, reads GAGVSQSPRYKVAKRGRDVALRCDSISGHVTLYWYRQTLGQGSEVLTYSQSDAQRDKSGRPSGRFSAERPERSVSTLKIQRTEQGDSAVYLCASVTQVNQHFGDGTRLSIL.

This clone was seen only a few times. This chain joins TRBV29-1 and TRBJ2-4; D uncertain. Germline V gene data show CDR1 as SQVTM and CDR2 as ANQGSEA. The CDR3 has 12 amino acids. Trimming took off 0 bases at V and 5 bases at J, with 5 bases between the two ends. The CDR3 sequence: CSVEETQNIQYF. CDR3 coding DNA: TGCAGCGTTGAAGAGACTCAAAACATTCAGTACTTC.

This rearrangement joins TRBV5-1 to TRBJ2-2, with TRBD1 as a possible D gene (6 bases). This CDR3 has 14 residues. Germline loops: CDR1 SGHRS, CDR2 YFSETQ. V gave up 7 bases and J gave up 1 base, with 11 bases separating them. This CDR3 is CASHAGVNTGELFF. The CDR3 coding sequence is TGCGCCAGCCATGCAGGGGTGAACACCGGGGAGCTGTTTTTT.

This clone was detected only once. Being one base from a much bigger clone, this may be a read error. The chain links TRBV7-8 to TRBJ2-3; D is uncertain. The CDR3 length is 12 residues. Germline V gene sequence: CDR1 SGHVS, CDR2 FQNEAQ. V was trimmed by 5 bases and J by 1 base, leaving 4 bases between them. CDR3 coding DNA: TGTGCCAGCAGCGGACGCACAGATACGCAGTATTTT. Translation: CASSGRTDTQYF.

The chain carries TRBV7-2 and TRBJ1-1; D is unclear. Trimming cost V 4 bases and J 0 bases, with 9 bases left between them. The germline CDR1 and CDR2 sequences are SGHTA and FQGNSA. CDR3 size: 14 residues. DNA for the CDR3: TGTGCCAGCAGCTCAGGTTACATGAACACTGAAGCTTTCTTT. Translation: CASSSGYMNTEAFF.

The chain recombines TRBV7-9 with TRBJ1-1; D uncertain. Germline values: CDR1 SEHNR, CDR2 FQNEAQ (reference sequence). CDR3 length: 12 amino acids. V shed 5 bases and J shed 7 bases, with 11 bases lying between them. The CDR3 DNA sequence: TGTGCCAGCAGCCCTCGGAGGGTTGAAGCTTTCTTT. It codes for CASSPRRVEAFF.

This rearrangement joins TRBV5-1 to TRBJ1-2; TRBD1 aligns across 10 bases. The ends lost 4 bases at V and 12 bases at J; junction bases unmatched: 9. This CDR3 region has 13 residues. Germline V gene data show CDR1 as SGHRS and CDR2 as YFSETQ. CDR3 loop: CASSGTGQGDHTF. The CDR3 DNA reads TGCGCCAGCAGCGGAACAGGACAGGGGGATCACACCTTC.

As to this clone: The sample carries other DNA sequences with the same CDR3. The chain combines TRBV27 with TRBJ1-1; D gene uncertain. V was pared by 2 bases and J by 2 bases, with 6 bases between. Per the germline V gene, CDR1 is MNHEY and CDR2 is SMNVEV (reference sequence). The CDR3 is 13 residues long. The CDR3 protein is CASSLVGNTEAFF. CDR3 nucleotide sequence: TGTGCCAGCAGTTTAGTCGGAAACACTGAAGCTTTCTTT.

The chain carries TRBV29-1 and TRBJ1-2; D may be TRBD1 (5 bases). The CDR3 spans 12 residues. Trimming left V 7 bases short and J 6 bases short, with 15 bases between. CDR1 SQVTM and CDR2 ANQGSEA come from the germline V gene. The CDR3 here is CSAGPGEDGYTF. In DNA form, the CDR3 reads TGCAGCGCCGGACCGGGGGAGGATGGCTACACCTTC.

The chain has TRBV2 and TRBJ2-3; maybe TRBD2 (5 bases). Trimming cost V 1 base and J 3 bases, with 14 bases left between them. The CDR3 length is 16 residues. Germline loops: CDR1 SNHLY, CDR2 FYNNEI. The CDR3 sequence is CASSEDFAGLTDTQYF. The CDR3 DNA reads TGTGCCAGCAGTGAAGATTTTGCGGGTCTAACAGATACGCAGTATTTT.

This chain joins TRBV5-1 and TRBJ1-2, with D possibly being TRBD1 (6 bases). V dropped 0 bases and J dropped 7 bases, with 7 bases sitting between them. The CDR3 runs to 12 residues. Looked up from germline, CDR1 is SGHRS and CDR2 is YFSETQ. The CDR3 reads CASSLEGVGYTF. Written as DNA, the CDR3 is TGCGCCAGCAGCTTGGAGGGGGTTGGCTACACCTTC.

In its sample, this clone was seen a few times. The J gene is TRBJ2-7, the V gene TRBV14, with D unresolved. The CDR3 sequence is 11 residues long. V lost 0 bases, J lost 12 bases, and 9 bases lay in between. Germline V lookup: CDR1 SGHDN, CDR2 FVKESK. The CDR3 DNA follows: TGTGCCAGCAGCCAAGATCTTTATCCGTACTTC. Translated, it gives CASSQDLYPYF.